Listed below are T cell receptor beta chains from one sample, sequenced in a study of blood T cells in healthy people across ages. TCRdb passed the 5' RACE reads through MiXCR, listing each CDR3 protein once. The table shows roughly 1.4 million distinct CDR3 sequences, with approximately 59% occurring only once. The sample taken for sequencing was blood. Every receptor here comes from a man aged 18 to 29 in good health. Both conserved end residues are part of each CDR3. The D gene is left open where the match is weak. Clone size appears in some rows only: once, few, many, or a class for an expanded clone.

v_call: TRBV7-2; clone_size: -; j_call: TRBJ2-7; d_call: -; cdr3_nt: TGTGCCAGCAGCTATAGTGGTTCTATCGAGCAGTACTTC; cdr3_aa: CASSYSGSIEQYF
v_call: TRBV28; clone_size: few; j_call: TRBJ2-3; d_call: -; cdr3_nt: TGTGCCAGCAGACCGGGACATACAGAAGACACGGATACGCAGTATTTT; cdr3_aa: CASRPGHTEDTDTQYF
v_call: TRBV6-6; clone_size: -; j_call: TRBJ2-3; d_call: -; cdr3_nt: TGTGCCAGCAGTTACTACGCGACCAAAGGAGATACGCAGTATTTT; cdr3_aa: CASSYYATKGDTQYF
v_call: TRBV28; clone_size: -; j_call: TRBJ2-1; d_call: -; cdr3_nt: TGTGCCAGCAGTGCCAGGGGATTTAGGCTCTACAATGAGCAGTTCTTC; cdr3_aa: CASSARGFRLYNEQFF
v_call: TRBV29-1; clone_size: -; j_call: TRBJ1-5; d_call: -; cdr3_nt: TGCAGCGTTGAACAGGGTAGCAATCAGCCCCAGCATTTT; cdr3_aa: CSVEQGSNQPQHF
v_call: TRBV13; clone_size: -; j_call: TRBJ2-5; d_call: TRBD2; cdr3_nt: TGTGCCAGCAGCAAAGGACTAGCGGGGGGGCCCGAGCAAGAGACCCAGTACTTC; cdr3_aa: CASSKGLAGGPEQETQYF
v_call: TRBV4-1; clone_size: once; j_call: TRBJ2-1; d_call: TRBD1; cdr3_nt: TGCGCCAGCAGCTTGGTGGGGACAGAACAGACAGGGCAGTTCTTC; cdr3_aa: CASSLVGTEQTGQFF
v_call: TRBV7-2; clone_size: few; j_call: TRBJ2-7; d_call: TRBD2; cdr3_nt: TGTGCCAGCAGCCTCGGGACTAGCGTCCACGAGCAGTACTTC; cdr3_aa: CASSLGTSVHEQYF
v_call: TRBV10-3; clone_size: few; j_call: TRBJ1-5; d_call: TRBD1; cdr3_nt: TGCGCCATCAGTGAGTCGTCCGGGACAGGGAATCAGCCCCAGCATTTT; cdr3_aa: CAISESSGTGNQPQHF
v_call: TRBV2; clone_size: -; j_call: TRBJ2-7; d_call: -; cdr3_nt: TGTGCCAGCAGTGTAGGCAGGGCTGCCTACGAGCAGTACTTC; cdr3_aa: CASSVGRAAYEQYF
v_call: TRBV12-3/TRBV12-4; clone_size: -; j_call: TRBJ2-7; d_call: -; cdr3_nt: TGTGCCAGCAGTTTAGCTACTCAGGGAGCCTACGAGCAGTACTTC; cdr3_aa: CASSLATQGAYEQYF
v_call: TRBV4-1; clone_size: -; j_call: TRBJ2-5; d_call: TRBD1; cdr3_nt: TGCGCCAGCAGCCAACCTGACAGGGCGTCCCAAGAGACCCAGTACTTC; cdr3_aa: CASSQPDRASQETQYF
v_call: TRBV7-9; clone_size: -; j_call: TRBJ2-7; d_call: -; cdr3_nt: TGTGCCAGCAGCCACATGGGAGGATTACTGGACGAGCAGTACTTC; cdr3_aa: CASSHMGGLLDEQYF
v_call: TRBV7-2; clone_size: -; j_call: TRBJ2-7; d_call: TRBD2; cdr3_nt: TGTGCCAGCAGCGTAGTGGCTAGCGGGGTCTACGAGCAGTATTTC; cdr3_aa: CASSVVASGVYEQYF
v_call: TRBV6-5; clone_size: -; j_call: TRBJ2-3; d_call: -; cdr3_nt: TGTGCCAGCAGTTACTCCCAAGGGACGGGCACAGATACGCAGTATTTT; cdr3_aa: CASSYSQGTGTDTQYF
v_call: TRBV7-2; clone_size: -; j_call: TRBJ2-1; d_call: TRBD2; cdr3_nt: TGTGCCAGCAGCTTAAATCCGGCTAGCGGCTACAATGAGCAGTTCTTC; cdr3_aa: CASSLNPASGYNEQFF
v_call: TRBV7-8; clone_size: -; j_call: TRBJ2-3; d_call: -; cdr3_nt: TGTGCCTCACTCCCGGGGTCCCGAGATACGCAGTATTTT; cdr3_aa: CASLPGSRDTQYF
v_call: TRBV10-3; clone_size: -; j_call: TRBJ1-2; d_call: -; cdr3_nt: TGTGCCATCAGAAGGGGTAACTATGGCTACACCTTC; cdr3_aa: CAIRRGNYGYTF
v_call: TRBV6-5; clone_size: -; j_call: TRBJ2-1; d_call: TRBD1; cdr3_nt: TGTGCCAGCAGTTACACATCGTCTACAGGGGGCAGGATCAATGAGCAGTTCTTC; cdr3_aa: CASSYTSSTGGRINEQFF
v_call: TRBV11-2; clone_size: -; j_call: TRBJ2-7; d_call: -; cdr3_nt: TGTGCCAGCAACCAGGGTCCTGCCTACGAGCAGTACTTC; cdr3_aa: CASNQGPAYEQYF
v_call: TRBV7-2; clone_size: -; j_call: TRBJ2-1; d_call: TRBD2; cdr3_nt: TGTGCCAGCAGCCCCTCGGGAGCGGGGGGATTTAATGAGCAGTTCTTC; cdr3_aa: CASSPSGAGGFNEQFF
v_call: TRBV4-1; clone_size: once; j_call: TRBJ2-1; d_call: -; cdr3_nt: TGCGCCAGCAGCCAAGACCTGGGGGCCCCTAGCTCCTACAATGAGCAGTTCTTC; cdr3_aa: CASSQDLGAPSSYNEQFF
v_call: TRBV6-6; clone_size: -; j_call: TRBJ1-1; d_call: -; cdr3_nt: TGTGCCAGCAGTCGGACAGCTGAAGCTTTCTTT; cdr3_aa: CASSRTAEAFF
v_call: TRBV9; clone_size: once; j_call: TRBJ1-2; d_call: TRBD1; cdr3_nt: TGTGCCAGCAGCGGTTACAGGGGGCCGAACTATGGCTACACCTTC; cdr3_aa: CASSGYRGPNYGYTF
v_call: TRBV14; clone_size: few; j_call: TRBJ1-1; d_call: TRBD1; cdr3_nt: TGTGCCAGCAGCCAGCCCCGACAGGGAGGGACTGAAGCTTTCTTT; cdr3_aa: CASSQPRQGGTEAFF
v_call: TRBV27; clone_size: once; j_call: TRBJ2-5; d_call: -; cdr3_nt: TGTGCCAGCAGTTCCCTATCTGTCCAGGGTGTGGGGAAAGAGACCCAGTACTTC; cdr3_aa: CASSSLSVQGVGKETQYF
v_call: TRBV9; clone_size: -; j_call: TRBJ2-2; d_call: -; cdr3_nt: TGTGCCAGCAGCGTAGCAGGCAGGGTACATGCCGGGGAGCTGTTTTTT; cdr3_aa: CASSVAGRVHAGELFF
v_call: TRBV3-1; clone_size: -; j_call: TRBJ2-7; d_call: -; cdr3_nt: TGTGCCAGCAGCCATGGGGCAGGGACTTACGAGCAGTACTTC; cdr3_aa: CASSHGAGTYEQYF
v_call: TRBV5-1; clone_size: -; j_call: TRBJ1-1; d_call: -; cdr3_nt: TGCGCCAGCAGCACCTCCAACGGGTTGTTGAACACTGAAGCTTTCTTT; cdr3_aa: CASSTSNGLLNTEAFF
v_call: TRBV6-6; clone_size: -; j_call: TRBJ1-5; d_call: -; cdr3_nt: TGTGCCAGCAGTCGAGGGGGTATTGAGCAGCCCCAGCATTTT; cdr3_aa: CASSRGGIEQPQHF
v_call: TRBV29-1; clone_size: -; j_call: TRBJ2-3; d_call: -; cdr3_nt: TGCAGCGCCTTACGACAGAACACAGATACGCAGTATTTT; cdr3_aa: CSALRQNTDTQYF
v_call: TRBV4-1; clone_size: -; j_call: TRBJ2-1; d_call: -; cdr3_nt: TGCGCCAGCAGCCAAGAAGTCGGGGCGCAGTTCTTC; cdr3_aa: CASSQEVGAQFF